The clone carrying this TCR beta chain has just a few counts. The CDR3 has 15 amino acids. The ends lost 6 bases at V and 2 bases at J; junction bases unmatched: 5. Germline values: CDR1 DFQATT, CDR2 SNEGSKA (reference sequence). The data stem from a study of blood T cells in healthy people across ages. A sample-barcoded 5' primer and a J-beta primer mix were used in a second PCR of about 7 to 11 cycles. TCRdb processed the 5' RACE reads anew with MiXCR; each CDR3 protein has one entry. The table lists about 1.8 million distinct CDR3 sequences, just under 50% of them singletons, with about 2.1% in the top ten.

This clonotype was sampled from a woman between 35 and 50 years old in good health. The J gene is TRBJ2-4, the V gene TRBV20-1; 12 bases fit TRBD1. Material for sequencing was blood. In nucleotides, the CDR3 is TGCAGTGCGGCGGGACAGGGGGCTTCCAAAAACATTCAGTACTTC. This sequence encodes CSAAGQGASKNIQYF.